This TCR beta chain was recovered during a study of CD8 T cells in ankylosing spondylitis. Whole-study results and caveats: Characteristic, it appeared, of ankylosing spondylitis blood was a TCR beta motif of eight highly homologous variants. The study looked at matched synovial fluid samples from ankylosing spondylitis patients. Disease-linked clones were reported to be significantly enriched there. Existing reports had already noted some motif variants in reactive arthritis synovial fluid and blood.

A remark on this clonotype: As yet, its antigen is unknown.

As the method for making TCR beta libraries, quantitative 5'-RACE with molecular barcodes was used. In TCRdb, the 5' RACE reads were re-called with MiXCR into one record per CDR3 protein. Of fewer than 250,000 distinct CDR3 sequences detected, around 20% appear once; the ten largest clones hold about 42%. The TCR was taken from a male donor with ankylosing spondylitis. Sequencing used blood, either unsorted or a sorted T cell fraction (not recorded which).

CDR3 sequence: CATLTGGAVTGELFF. The CDR3 nucleotides are TGCGCCACCCTAACGGGGGGGGCAGTGACCGGGGAGCTGTTTTTT. This rearrangement joins TRBV10-2 to TRBJ2-2, with 8 positions matching TRBD2. The CDR3 is made up of 15 amino acids. Germline-derived CDR1 and CDR2 are WSHSY and SAAADI. Trimming at V came to 10 bases and at J to 5 bases, leaving 12 bases not matched to a gene.